This TCR beta chain was identified during a study of blood T cell repertoires in COVID-19. At the level of the study: Donors in the United States, Italy and Spain gave samples during acute or convalescent COVID-19.

Per the study methods: Amplification of reference gene primers provided the estimated nucleated cell counts. Measured with immunoSEQ multiplex PCR; TCRdb has only the in-frame clones, and not every one. For V, J and clone size, that table is used; D and trimming come from the DNA. The sample lists a few hundred thousand clones, approximately 89% occurring once. While infection was still active, Seattle patients were enrolled and then followed longitudinally. The germline V gene has CDR1 KGHSH and CDR2 LQKENI. After removal of 3 bases from V and 7 bases from J, the junction contained 1 base not matched to a gene. This CDR3 comprises 14 residues.

Sequencing was carried out using peripheral blood. This TCR derives from a woman in her twenties or thirties with COVID-19, enrolled during active disease. This chain connects TRBV18 to TRBJ2-1; 12 bases are shared with TRBD2. The CDR3 DNA follows: TGTGCCAGCTCACCGACTAGCGGGAGTAATGAGCAGTTCTTC. It encodes CASSPTSGSNEQFF.